A single sample is the source of the 11 T cell receptor beta chains below, sequenced in a study of identical twins. TCRdb fed the 5' RACE reads into MiXCR, producing one record per CDR3 protein. The sample holds 450,000 to 500,000 distinct CDR3 sequences, approximately 15% seen once. The same sample was also used in a study of yellow fever vaccine responses in identical twins.

Sequencing was carried out using CD4+ T cells sorted from blood. These receptor sequences come from a woman between 18 and 29 years old in good health.

A few counts support this clonotype. The V and J genes are TRBV20-1 and TRBJ1-5, with 8 bases fitting TRBD1. The CDR3 extends over 15 amino acids. Looked up from germline, CDR1 is DFQATT and CDR2 is SNEGSKA (reference sequence). V was clipped by 6 bases and J by 2 bases; unmatched bases: 9. The CDR3 sequence is CSADTGQGGNQPQHF. For the CDR3, the DNA is TGCAGTGCCGACACCGGACAGGGCGGCAATCAGCCCCAGCATTTT.

The chain employs TRBV5-1 and TRBJ2-5; weak D call: TRBD2 (6 bases). Trimming took off 4 bases at V and 1 base at J, with 11 bases between the two ends. This CDR3 comprises 14 residues. Germline lookup yields CDR1 SGHRS and CDR2 YFSETQ. The CDR3 DNA sequence: TGCGCCAGCAGCGCCGGGGACTTCCAAGAGACCCAGTACTTC. It encodes CASSAGDFQETQYF.

V and J are TRBV3-1 and TRBJ1-6; perhaps TRBD1 as D (6 bases). CDR1 is LGHDT and CDR2 is YNNKEL in the germline V gene (reference sequence). There are 15 residues in the CDR3. V was trimmed by 2 bases and J by 6 bases, leaving 11 bases between them. CDR3 amino acids: CASSQKDSVNSPLHF. CDR3 nucleotide sequence: TGTGCCAGCAGCCAAAAGGACAGCGTTAATTCACCCCTCCACTTT.

This chain joins TRBV4-2 and TRBJ2-3; 7 positions agree with TRBD2. V lost 0 bases to trimming and J lost 6 bases; unmatched junction nucleotides: 12. The CDR3 covers 17 residues. Germline CDR1 is LGHNA and CDR2 is YNFKEQ. CDR3 in DNA: TGTGCCAGCAGCCAAGATGGATCCAGCGGGATCGCGGATACGCAGTATTTT. This translates into CASSQDGSSGIADTQYF.

The CDR3 DNA reads as TGCGCCAGCAGCCAAAGTCCCGGGAGGGACACAGATACGCAGTATTTT. Its translation is CASSQSPGRDTDTQYF. J is TRBJ2-3 and V is TRBV4-3; TRBD2 matches at 8 bases. Germline V gives CDR1 LGHNA, CDR2 YSLEER. This CDR3 comprises 16 residues. After removal of 2 bases from V and 2 bases from J, the junction contained 6 bases not matched to a gene.

The chain uses TRBV7-9 and TRBJ2-5, with 7 bases aligning to TRBD2. V trimming: 3 bases; J trimming: 3 bases; junction bases outside the gene matches: 7. Germline loops: CDR1 SEHNR, CDR2 FQNEAQ (reference sequence). The CDR3 is made up of 15 amino acids. The CDR3 reads CASSLGLAEEETQYF. The CDR3 DNA reads as TGTGCCAGCAGCTTGGGGCTAGCGGAGGAAGAGACCCAGTACTTC.

This clonotype was counted between two and nine times. The rearrangement links TRBV20-1 to TRBJ2-5; either TRBD1 or TRBD2 may supply D (5 bases each). Germline values: CDR1 DFQATT, CDR2 SNEGSKA (reference sequence). Deletions cut 2 bases from V and 5 bases from J, with 18 bases between. This CDR3 is built from 15 residues. The CDR3 DNA is TGCAGTGCTAGACTTCCAGGGCGAAGGGAGGAGACCCAGTACTTC. Residues: CSARLPGRREETQYF.

Ten or more counts support this clonotype. The chain joins TRBV7-2 to TRBJ2-3; 8 bases align to TRBD1. CDR1 and CDR2 (germline): SGHTA, FQGNSA. The CDR3 sequence is 15 residues long. Trimming at V came to 3 bases and at J to 4 bases, leaving 6 bases not matched to a gene. CDR3: CASSFRGRGADTQYF. In DNA, the CDR3 is TGTGCCAGCAGCTTCAGGGGGCGCGGGGCAGATACGCAGTATTTT.

The J gene is TRBJ2-5, the V gene TRBV18, with D possibly matching TRBD1 (6 bases). Germline-derived CDR1 and CDR2 are KGHSH and LQKENI. The germline V and J ends were trimmed by 3 bases and 2 bases, with 13 bases remaining between them. CDR3 length: 15 residues. This CDR3 is CASSPTGQLQETQYF. In DNA form, the CDR3 reads TGTGCCAGCTCACCGACAGGACAGTTACAAGAGACCCAGTACTTC.

J is TRBJ1-4 and V is TRBV20-1, with 7 bases fitting TRBD1. The CDR3 contains 15 residues. CDR1 is DFQATT, CDR2 SNEGSKA, per germline (reference sequence). Trimming took 2 bases from V and 0 from J; bases not matched to a gene: 3. In nucleotides, the CDR3 is TGCAGTGCTAGACCAGGGACAGCAACTAATGAAAAACTGTTTTTT. Protein: CSARPGTATNEKLFF.

The chain uses TRBV6-5 and TRBJ2-7; D is unclear. Germline-derived CDR1 and CDR2 are MNHEY and SVGAGI. CDR3 length: 14 amino acids. Between the trimmed V and J ends, which lost 2 bases and 2 bases, there was a span of 10 bases. CDR3 in DNA: TGTGCCAGCAGTTACGGGCCGGCGCCCTACGAGCAGTACTTC. It encodes CASSYGPAPYEQYF.